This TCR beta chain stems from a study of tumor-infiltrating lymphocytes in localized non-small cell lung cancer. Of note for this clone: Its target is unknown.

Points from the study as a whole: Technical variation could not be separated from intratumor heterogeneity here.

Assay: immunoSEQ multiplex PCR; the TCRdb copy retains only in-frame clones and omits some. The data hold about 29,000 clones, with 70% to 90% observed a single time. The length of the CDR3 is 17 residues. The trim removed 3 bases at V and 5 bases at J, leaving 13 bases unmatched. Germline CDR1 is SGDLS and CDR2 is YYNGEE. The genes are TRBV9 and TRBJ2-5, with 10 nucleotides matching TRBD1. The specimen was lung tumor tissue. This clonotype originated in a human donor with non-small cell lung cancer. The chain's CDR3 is CASSAQPGQGPWETQYF. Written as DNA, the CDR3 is TGTGCCAGCAGCGCCCAGCCGGGACAGGGGCCTTGGGAGACCCAGTACTTC.